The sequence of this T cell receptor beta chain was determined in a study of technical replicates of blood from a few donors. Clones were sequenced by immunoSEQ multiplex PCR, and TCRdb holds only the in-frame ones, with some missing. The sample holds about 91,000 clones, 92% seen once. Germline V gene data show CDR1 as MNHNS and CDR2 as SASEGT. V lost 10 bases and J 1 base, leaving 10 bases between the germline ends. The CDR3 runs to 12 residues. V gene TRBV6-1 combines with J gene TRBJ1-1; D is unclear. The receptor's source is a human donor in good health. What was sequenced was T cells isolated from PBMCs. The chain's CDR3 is CATTRGNTEAFF. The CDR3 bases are TGTGCCACCACCCGGGGGAACACTGAAGCTTTCTTT.